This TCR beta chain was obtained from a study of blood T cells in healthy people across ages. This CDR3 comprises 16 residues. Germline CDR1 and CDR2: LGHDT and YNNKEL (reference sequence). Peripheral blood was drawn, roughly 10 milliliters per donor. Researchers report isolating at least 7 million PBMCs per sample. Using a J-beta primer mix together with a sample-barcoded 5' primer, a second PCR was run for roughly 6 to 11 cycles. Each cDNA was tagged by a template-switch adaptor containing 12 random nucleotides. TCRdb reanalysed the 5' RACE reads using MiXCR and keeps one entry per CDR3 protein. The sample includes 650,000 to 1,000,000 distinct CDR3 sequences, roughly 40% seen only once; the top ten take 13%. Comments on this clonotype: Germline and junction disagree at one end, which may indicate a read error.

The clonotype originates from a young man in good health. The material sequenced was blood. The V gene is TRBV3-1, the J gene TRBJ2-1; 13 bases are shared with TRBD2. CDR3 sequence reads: CTSSQLAGGYYNEQFF. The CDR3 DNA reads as TGTACCAGCAGCCAACTAGCGGGGGGGTACTACAATGAGCAGTTCTTC.